This TCR beta chain was documented in a study of vaccination and CD4 T cells after COVID-19. Study as a whole: Convalescent persons amounted to six males plus four females, two of whom were Hispanic. Study-level points and caveats: It was observed that, in convalescent patients, a median roughly 85% of reactive clones arose only post-vaccination. SARS-CoV-2-reactive clonotypes rose nonsignificantly, with the median going from approximately 21 to 40.

Cultured CD4+ T cell DNA was sequenced using the Oncomine TCR Beta short-read assay. TCRdb reprocessed the PCR reads with MiXCR, giving one entry per CDR3 protein. This sample yields about 4,600 distinct CDR3 sequences, of which roughly 44% are seen a single time; roughly two fifths belongs to the top ten. This sample's treatment: approximately 9-day PBMC culture with coronavirus spike peptide pools or control peptides (ViraFEST assay). The CDR3 loop spans 17 amino acids. The trim removed 3 bases at V and 3 bases at J, leaving 6 bases unmatched. Germline V lookup: CDR1 SGHTA, CDR2 FQGTGA. For this clonotype: Its antigen is as yet unknown.

The sequence was obtained from a human donor who had recovered from COVID-19. Sequencing input: CD4+ T cells from blood, cultured in vitro. The chain is built from TRBV7-3 and TRBJ2-2, with 11 bases aligning to TRBD1. CDR3 sequence: CASSFNPGQGDTGELFF. The CDR3 region has the DNA TGTGCCAGCAGCTTCAACCCGGGACAGGGGGACACCGGGGAGCTGTTTTTT.